The clone carrying this T cell receptor beta chain showed up many times. These data originate in a study of T cells in Graves' hyperthyroidism and ophthalmopathy. Ophthalmopathy patients showed a Clinical Activity Score of at least 3, NOSPECS grade of at least 4 and duration under 3 months. RNA transcripts served as the template for amplifying TCR beta CDR3 regions. The HTBI set primed first-round TCR CDR3 RT-PCR. TCRdb redid the calling of the multiplex PCR reads with MiXCR, one entry per CDR3 protein. Of approximately 690,000 distinct CDR3 sequences listed, around 13% are singletons. In germline, CDR1 is MDHEN, CDR2 SYDVKM. Losses at the gene ends were 4 bases for V and 7 bases for J; bases not matched to a gene: 9. This CDR3 has 14 amino acids.

The source is a woman aged 50 to 60 with Graves' ophthalmopathy. The specimen sequenced was blood. V and J are TRBV28 and TRBJ1-2; TRBD1 matches 7 bases. This chain's CDR3 is CASSSTGVDRGYTF. The CDR3 bases are TGTGCCAGCAGTTCCACAGGGGTAGACCGTGGCTACACCTTC.